The 27 T cell receptor beta chains in this list originate from one sample, sequenced in a study of blood T cell repertoires in COVID-19. TCRdb's copy holds only in-frame clones and misses some; the assay was immunoSEQ multiplex PCR. The table records about 140,000 clones, 70% to 85% of them present only once. The sample taken for sequencing was PBMCs or T cells enriched from blood (not recorded which). The receptors were gathered from a woman aged 18 to 35 who had been exposed to COVID-19.

This clone was counted between two and nine times. V gene TRBV19 combines with J gene TRBJ2-7; D possibly corresponds to TRBD1 (6 bases). The V end lost 2 bases, the J end lost 1 base, and 6 bases lay between the germline ends. Germline V lookup: CDR1 LNHDA, CDR2 SQIVND (reference sequence). This CDR3 spans 13 amino acids. The CDR3 DNA reads as TGTGCCAGTAGTATAACAGGGTCCTACGAGCAGTACTTC. Encoded protein: CASSITGSYEQYF.

This chain uses TRBV11-2 with TRBJ2-1, with 11 bases matching TRBD2. This CDR3 is built from 16 residues. The germline CDR1 and CDR2 sequences are SGHAT and FQNNGV. With 5 bases clipped from V and 9 bases from J, the junction kept 12 bases outside the gene matches. As DNA, the CDR3 is TGTGCCAGCAGCACACTAGCGGGAGCGGTTTCCAGTGAGCAGTTCTTC. This codes for CASSTLAGAVSSEQFF.

The chain has TRBV27 and TRBJ2-1; 10 bases map to TRBD2. Germline CDR1 and CDR2: MNHEY and SMNVEV (reference sequence). V lost 4 bases, J lost 4 bases, and 7 bases stayed unmatched. There are 16 residues in the CDR3. The CDR3: CASSSWTSGSYNEQFF. CDR3 sequence (DNA): TGTGCCAGCAGTTCCTGGACTAGCGGATCATACAATGAGCAGTTCTTC.

This rearrangement joins TRBV15 to TRBJ1-1, with a weak D call TRBD1 (6 bases). Germline values: CDR1 LNHNV, CDR2 YYDKDF (reference sequence). The V end lost 5 bases, the J end lost 0 bases, and 16 bases lay between the germline ends. This CDR3 region has 16 residues. The CDR3 region is CATSPDWTVMNTEAFF. Here the CDR3 DNA reads TGTGCCACCAGCCCAGACTGGACAGTCATGAACACTGAAGCTTTCTTT.

This CDR3 is CASSLGQGSEKLFF. The DNA of the CDR3 is TGTGCCAGCAGTTTGGGACAGGGTTCTGAAAAACTGTTTTTT. The rearrangement uses TRBV27 and TRBJ1-4, with 9 nucleotides matching TRBD1. The V and J ends lost 3 bases and 7 bases, in that order; junction bases with no gene match: 3. The CDR3 totals 14 residues. From germline, CDR1 is MNHEY and CDR2 SMNVEV (reference sequence).

The chain recombines TRBV27 with TRBJ1-1; D is unresolved. The CDR3 has 14 amino acids. Germline assignment: CDR1 MNHEY and CDR2 SMNVEV (reference sequence). The V end lost 1 base, the J end lost 1 base, and 7 bases lay between the germline ends. CDR3 bases: TGTGCCAGCAGTTTATTGGCCAGGAACACTGAAGCTTTCTTT. It translates to CASSLLARNTEAFF.

The chain links TRBV5-4 to TRBJ1-2, with 8 positions matching TRBD1. Trimming cost V 3 bases and J 5 bases; bases outside gene matches: 3. Germline V CDR1 and CDR2: SGHNT, YYREEE (reference sequence). There are 13 residues in the CDR3. The CDR3 spells CASSSQGVYGYTF. The CDR3 DNA is TGTGCCAGCAGCTCACAGGGGGTATATGGCTACACCTTC.

The chain couples TRBV30 to TRBJ2-7; tentative D call: TRBD1 (5 bases). V was clipped by 4 bases and J by 4 bases, with 11 bases between them. From germline, CDR1 is GTSNPN and CDR2 SVGIG (reference sequence). The CDR3 contains 12 residues. CDR3 in amino acids: CAWTSDSYEQYF. The DNA for the CDR3 is TGTGCCTGGACCTCCGACAGTTACGAGCAGTACTTC.

This chain uses TRBV30 with TRBJ1-3; D remains unclear. The germline V gene encodes CDR1 GTSNPN and CDR2 SVGIG (reference sequence). The V gene lost 2 bases and the J gene lost 0 bases, with 5 bases spanning the gap. The CDR3 contains 13 residues. The CDR3 sequence is CAWSPISGNTIYF. The CDR3 DNA is TGTGCCTGGAGTCCAATCTCTGGAAACACCATATATTTT.

CDR3 sequence: CASSDFNGIGQHF. The CDR3, as DNA: TGTGCCAGCAGTGACTTCAACGGCATTGGACAGCATTTT. V and J are TRBV28 and TRBJ1-5, with D hard to call. This CDR3 is 13 amino acids long. The V gene lost 5 bases and the J gene lost 13 bases, with 18 bases spanning the gap. Per the germline V gene, CDR1 is MDHEN and CDR2 is SYDVKM.

The chain links TRBV29-1 to TRBJ1-6, with a possible D match to TRBD1 (6 bases). CDR3 length equals 14 residues. Germline lookup yields CDR1 SQVTM and CDR2 ANQGSEA. The ends were cut back, 4 bases at V and 9 bases at J, with 16 bases in the middle. CDR3 nucleotide sequence: TGCAGCGTTGCCTTTGGGGGCAGCGGTTCACCCCTCCACTTT. Protein product: CSVAFGGSGSPLHF.

This chain links TRBV11-1 with TRBJ1-2; TRBD1 matches 7 bases. The CDR3 is 15 residues long. The germline V gene encodes CDR1 SGHAT and CDR2 FQDESV (reference sequence). V lost 3 bases, J lost 8 bases, and 12 bases stayed unmatched. The CDR3 region is CASSFPGILGGGYTF. In DNA form, the CDR3 reads TGTGCCAGCAGCTTTCCAGGAATCCTAGGGGGCGGCTACACCTTC.

The chain joins TRBV7-8 to TRBJ2-1; 10 nucleotides agree with TRBD1. This CDR3 comprises 15 residues. The germline CDR1 and CDR2 sequences are SGHVS and FQNEAQ. V lost 5 bases, J lost 5 bases, and 6 bases stayed unmatched. The CDR3 DNA is TGTGCCAGCAGCCAAGCTGGGACAGGGGACAATGAGCAGTTCTTC. Its translation is CASSQAGTGDNEQFF.

The chain links TRBV4-3 to TRBJ1-4, with D possibly being TRBD1 (5 bases). The V gene's germline CDR1 is LGHNA and CDR2 YSLEER. The CDR3 spans 15 residues. V shed 3 bases and J shed 5 bases, with 13 bases lying between them. The CDR3 sequence is CASSHQTAGNEKLFF. CDR3 nucleotides: TGCGCCAGCAGCCATCAGACAGCGGGGAATGAAAAACTGTTTTTT.

J is TRBJ2-1 and V is TRBV29-1, with 7 bases aligning to TRBD2. V trimming: 5 bases; J trimming: 2 bases; junction bases outside the gene matches: 6. The CDR3 is 14 amino acids. Per germline, CDR1 SQVTM and CDR2 ANQGSEA. Here the CDR3 DNA reads TGCAGCGTTTCTAGGGGAGGGACCTACAATGAGCAGTTCTTC. Translation: CSVSRGGTYNEQFF.

The CDR3 DNA follows: TGTGCCAGCTCACCTGTAGCCGATAGCTCCTACGAGCAGTACTTC. Translating gives CASSPVADSSYEQYF. This chain connects TRBV18 to TRBJ2-7; D uncertain. There are 15 residues in the CDR3. Trimming left V 3 bases short and J 0 bases short, with 12 bases between. Germline assignment: CDR1 KGHSH and CDR2 LQKENI.

This clone was seen more than once but under ten times. The chain's CDR3 is CASSQDWRTAQETQYF. As DNA, the CDR3 is TGTGCCAGCAGCCAAGATTGGAGGACTGCGCAAGAGACCCAGTACTTC. The rearrangement joins TRBV3-1 (or the pseudogene TRBV3-2) to TRBJ2-5, with a tentative D call TRBD2 (5 bases). The CDR3 has 16 residues. Germline V gene sequence: CDR1 LGHDT, CDR2 YNNKEL (reference sequence). V lost 0 bases, J lost 2 bases, and 13 bases lay in between.

The chain employs TRBV27 and TRBJ1-5; D perhaps matches TRBD1 (5 bases). CDR3 size: 16 residues. CDR1 MNHEY and CDR2 SMNVEV come from the germline V gene (reference sequence). V lost 4 bases and J lost 0, with 13 bases in between. DNA for the CDR3: TGTGCCAGCAGTTCGGGGGGGGGATATAGCAATCAGCCCCAGCATTTT. It specifies CASSSGGGYSNQPQHF.

The rearrangement uses TRBV3-1 (or the pseudogene TRBV3-2) and TRBJ2-1, with a tentative D call TRBD1 (6 bases). Germline V CDR1 and CDR2: LGHDT, YNNKEL (reference sequence). CDR3 length: 13 amino acids. Deletions cut 2 bases from V and 6 bases from J, with 8 bases between. CDR3 bases: TGTGCCAGCAGCCAAAAGGGGGTCAATGAGCAGTTCTTC. It translates to CASSQKGVNEQFF.

The V and J genes are TRBV30 and TRBJ1-3, with TRBD1 matching 8 bases. The CDR3 runs to 12 residues. Losses at the gene ends were 5 bases for V and 3 bases for J; bases not matched to a gene: 0. CDR1 is GTSNPN and CDR2 is SVGIG in the germline V gene (reference sequence). The CDR3 DNA sequence: TGTGCCTGGGACAGGGGTGGAAACACCATATATTTT. Amino acid sequence: CAWDRGGNTIYF.

The DNA of the CDR3 is TGTGCCAGTAGTATAGTCCCAGCGGGAGGGCTCGGGGAGCTGTTTTTT. Protein sequence: CASSIVPAGGLGELFF. The chain links TRBV19 to TRBJ2-2; 10 bases are shared with TRBD2. Germline V CDR1 and CDR2: LNHDA, SQIVND (reference sequence). The CDR3 is 16 residues long. V was clipped by 1 base and J by 7 bases; unmatched bases: 6.

This clone was counted only a few times. The CDR3 nucleotides read TGCGCCAGCAGTGAGTCGGCCGACACCGGGGAGCTGTTTTTT. Translation: CASSESADTGELFF. The V call is TRBV10-1, the J call TRBJ2-2; D ambiguous. Germline CDR1 and CDR2: WNHNN and SYGVQD (reference sequence). The CDR3 has 14 amino acids. V lost 0 bases and J lost 3, with 5 bases in between.

This clone was found once. The chain couples TRBV18 to TRBJ2-3; weak D call: TRBD1 (6 bases). Germline CDR1 KGHSH, CDR2 LQKENI. V lost 3 bases and J lost 4, with 14 bases in between. The CDR3 is made up of 15 amino acids. The CDR3 DNA sequence: TGTGCCAGCTCACCCCAGACACACAGGGCAGATACGCAGTATTTT. Encoded protein: CASSPQTHRADTQYF.

The CDR3 spells CAWSPADTQYF. The CDR3 nucleotides read TGTGCCTGGAGCCCTGCGGATACGCAGTATTTT. The chain recombines TRBV30 with TRBJ2-3; D not certain. The germline V gene encodes CDR1 GTSNPN and CDR2 SVGIG (reference sequence). With 3 bases removed from V and 6 bases from J, the gap between germline ends came to 7 bases. This CDR3 comprises 11 residues.

This chain joins TRBV5-1 and TRBJ2-1; 11 bases line up with TRBD1. The CDR3 is 16 amino acids. Germline lookup yields CDR1 SGHRS and CDR2 YFSETQ. J was trimmed by 4 bases and V by 3 bases; bases with no gene match: 6. The CDR3: CASSWTGTGGYNEQFF. CDR3 nucleotide sequence: TGCGCCAGCAGCTGGACCGGGACAGGGGGTTACAATGAGCAGTTCTTC.

This clone was seen a few times. The CDR3: CASSSARRSYGYTF. In DNA, the CDR3 is TGTGCCAGCAGTTCCGCCAGACGGAGCTATGGCTACACCTTC. The chain links TRBV27 to TRBJ1-2; D remains unclear. V was pared by 4 bases and J by 4 bases, with 13 bases between. Germline lookup yields CDR1 MNHEY and CDR2 SMNVEV (reference sequence). The CDR3 is 14 amino acids.

This sequence joins TRBV19 and TRBJ2-2; the D gene is possibly TRBD1 (6 bases). Per germline, CDR1 LNHDA and CDR2 SQIVND (reference sequence). The CDR3 length is 14 residues. The ends were cut back, 7 bases at V and 5 bases at J, with 14 bases in the middle. The DNA for the CDR3 is TGTGCCAGTAAAGGAAACAGGGCAACCGGGGAGCTGTTTTTT. It encodes CASKGNRATGELFF.